Listed below are T cell receptor beta chains from one sample, sequenced in a study of radiotherapy plus CTLA-4 blockade in lung cancer. Sequencing used immunoSEQ multiplex PCR; TCRdb keeps in-frame clones, though not all of them. Of 100,000 or so clones in the sample, approximately 80% were seen once. Sequencing was performed on peripheral blood, taken from a patient treated with radiotherapy plus ipilimumab. The receptor set was obtained from a human donor with non-small cell lung cancer that progressed on radiotherapy plus ipilimumab. The CDR3 runs from the conserved cysteine through the conserved F or W. The order of the fields is V gene, J gene, D gene, clone size, CDR3 protein, CDR3 DNA. A D gene is named only where the DNA matches it firmly. Clone size, where shown, is once, few, many, or a class for clones that have expanded.

v_call: TRBV7-2
j_call: TRBJ2-5
d_call: TRBD1
clone_size: NA
cdr3_aa: CASSFRETGTKETQYF
cdr3_nt: TGTGCCAGCAGCTTCAGGGAGACAGGGACAAAAGAGACCCAGTACTTC

v_call: TRBV6-6
j_call: TRBJ2-3
d_call: TRBD2
clone_size: NA
cdr3_aa: CASSYSAGATGDTQYF
cdr3_nt: TGTGCCAGCAGTTACTCTGCGGGAGCCACCGGCGATACGCAGTATTTT

v_call: TRBV25-1
j_call: TRBJ1-3
d_call: NA
clone_size: once
cdr3_aa: CASSALEPGHRLNTIYF
cdr3_nt: TGTGCCAGCAGTGCCCTTGAACCGGGACATCGTCTAAACACCATATATTTT

v_call: TRBV2
j_call: TRBJ2-5
d_call: TRBD2
clone_size: NA
cdr3_aa: CASSRRLAGDLQETQYF
cdr3_nt: TGTGCCAGCAGTCGAAGGCTAGCGGGAGATTTGCAAGAGACCCAGTACTTC

v_call: TRBV6-1
j_call: TRBJ2-1
d_call: NA
clone_size: NA
cdr3_aa: CASSEVGVGEQFF
cdr3_nt: TGTGCCAGCAGTGAGGTGGGAGTTGGTGAGCAGTTCTTC

v_call: TRBV2
j_call: TRBJ1-4
d_call: TRBD1
clone_size: NA
cdr3_aa: CASSEGQGINEKLFF
cdr3_nt: TGTGCCAGCAGTGAGGGACAGGGGATTAATGAAAAACTGTTTTTT

v_call: TRBV27
j_call: TRBJ2-5
d_call: NA
clone_size: NA
cdr3_aa: CASSFPGQETQYF
cdr3_nt: TGTGCCAGCAGTTTTCCAGGGCAGGAGACCCAGTACTTC

v_call: TRBV5-8
j_call: TRBJ2-4
d_call: NA
clone_size: few
cdr3_aa: CASSSGVQNIQYF
cdr3_nt: TGTGCCAGCAGCTCAGGGGTACAAAACATTCAGTACTTC

v_call: TRBV7-2
j_call: TRBJ1-5
d_call: NA
clone_size: NA
cdr3_aa: CASSLIVGGEQPQHF
cdr3_nt: TGTGCCAGCAGCTTAATAGTTGGGGGGGAACAGCCCCAGCATTTT

v_call: TRBV5-4
j_call: TRBJ2-3
d_call: NA
clone_size: NA
cdr3_aa: CASSHHRGTDTQYF
cdr3_nt: TGTGCCAGCAGTCATCACCGGGGGACAGATACGCAGTATTTT

v_call: TRBV5-4
j_call: TRBJ2-5
d_call: TRBD2
clone_size: once
cdr3_aa: CASSLVLAGGYQETQYF
cdr3_nt: TGTGCCAGCAGCTTGGTCCTAGCGGGGGGGTACCAAGAGACCCAGTACTTC

v_call: TRBV18
j_call: TRBJ1-5
d_call: TRBD1
clone_size: NA
cdr3_aa: CASSPIGQGSFNQPQHF
cdr3_nt: TGTGCCAGCTCACCGATCGGACAGGGAAGCTTCAATCAGCCCCAGCATTTT

v_call: TRBV12-2
j_call: TRBJ2-1
d_call: NA
clone_size: NA
cdr3_aa: CASRLPGGSGPSYNEQFF
cdr3_nt: TGTGCAAGTCGCTTACCCGGAGGTAGCGGGCCGTCCTACAATGAGCAGTTCTTC

v_call: TRBV5-4
j_call: TRBJ1-4
d_call: TRBD1
clone_size: NA
cdr3_aa: CASSWDREEGEKLFF
cdr3_nt: TGTGCCAGCAGCTGGGACAGGGAGGAGGGTGAAAAACTGTTTTTT

v_call: TRBV28
j_call: TRBJ2-7
d_call: TRBD2
clone_size: NA
cdr3_aa: CASSLSWAGGQTYEQYF
cdr3_nt: TGTGCCAGCAGTTTATCGTGGGCGGGAGGGCAAACCTACGAGCAGTACTTC

v_call: TRBV5-8
j_call: TRBJ2-4
d_call: NA
clone_size: NA
cdr3_aa: CASSRGQRLAKNIQYF
cdr3_nt: TGTGCCAGCAGCAGGGGACAACGGCTAGCCAAAAACATTCAGTACTTC

v_call: TRBV11-2
j_call: TRBJ2-7
d_call: TRBD1
clone_size: once
cdr3_aa: CASSFDRAYEQYF
cdr3_nt: TGTGCCAGCAGCTTCGACAGGGCCTACGAGCAGTACTTC

v_call: TRBV5-1
j_call: TRBJ2-7
d_call: TRBD1
clone_size: NA
cdr3_aa: CASSLGGQGYEQYF
cdr3_nt: TGCGCCAGCAGCTTGGGGGGACAGGGTTACGAGCAGTACTTC

v_call: TRBV5-6
j_call: TRBJ1-5
d_call: NA
clone_size: NA
cdr3_aa: CASSILGRNQPQHF
cdr3_nt: TGTGCCAGCAGCATACTGGGACGCAATCAGCCCCAGCATTTT

v_call: TRBV14
j_call: TRBJ2-7
d_call: TRBD1
clone_size: NA
cdr3_aa: CASSLRQGRSYEQYF
cdr3_nt: TGTGCCAGCAGTCTTAGACAGGGTCGATCCTACGAGCAGTACTTC

v_call: TRBV15
j_call: TRBJ2-7
d_call: NA
clone_size: NA
cdr3_aa: CATSPNRETIYEQYF
cdr3_nt: TGTGCCACCAGCCCGAACAGGGAAACGATATACGAGCAGTACTTC

v_call: TRBV28
j_call: TRBJ2-5
d_call: TRBD1
clone_size: NA
cdr3_aa: CASSFGLPDGTVAQETQYF
cdr3_nt: TGTGCCAGCAGTTTTGGTCTACCGGACGGGACAGTGGCCCAAGAGACCCAGTACTTC

v_call: TRBV19
j_call: TRBJ2-1
d_call: NA
clone_size: NA
cdr3_aa: CATNGALYNEQFF
cdr3_nt: TGTGCCACAAACGGTGCCCTATACAATGAGCAGTTCTTC

v_call: TRBV2
j_call: TRBJ1-5
d_call: NA
clone_size: NA
cdr3_aa: CASSEEFSNQPQHF
cdr3_nt: TGTGCCAGCAGTGAAGAATTTAGCAATCAGCCCCAGCATTTT

v_call: TRBV18
j_call: TRBJ2-7
d_call: TRBD1
clone_size: NA
cdr3_aa: CASSPPSLGQGYEQYF
cdr3_nt: TGTGCCAGCTCACCACCATCCCTGGGACAGGGATACGAGCAGTACTTC

v_call: TRBV30
j_call: TRBJ2-2
d_call: TRBD2
clone_size: NA
cdr3_aa: CAWTLAGGMDGELFF
cdr3_nt: TGTGCCTGGACTCTGGCGGGAGGCATGGACGGGGAGCTGTTTTTT

v_call: TRBV6-1
j_call: TRBJ2-2
d_call: NA
clone_size: NA
cdr3_aa: CASSQGATGELFF
cdr3_nt: TGTGCCAGCAGCCAGGGAGCAACCGGGGAGCTGTTTTTT

v_call: TRBV10-3
j_call: TRBJ1-1
d_call: NA
clone_size: once
cdr3_aa: CAISGGRENTEAFF
cdr3_nt: TGTGCCATCAGTGGAGGCAGGGAGAACACTGAAGCTTTCTTT

v_call: TRBV13
j_call: TRBJ2-7
d_call: NA
clone_size: NA
cdr3_aa: CASSQPGLDYEQYF
cdr3_nt: TGTGCCAGCAGCCAACCGGGACTGGACTACGAGCAGTACTTC

v_call: TRBV9
j_call: TRBJ2-7
d_call: NA
clone_size: NA
cdr3_aa: CASSAIGHSYEQYF
cdr3_nt: TGTGCCAGCAGCGCCATAGGACACTCCTACGAGCAGTACTTC

v_call: TRBV4-2
j_call: TRBJ2-7
d_call: TRBD1
clone_size: NA
cdr3_aa: CASSQEYRGNYEQYF
cdr3_nt: TGTGCCAGCAGCCAAGAGTACAGGGGGAACTACGAGCAGTACTTC

v_call: TRBV5-1
j_call: TRBJ2-5
d_call: NA
clone_size: NA
cdr3_aa: CASTPGRGETQYF
cdr3_nt: TGCGCCAGCACCCCGGGGCGCGGAGAGACCCAGTACTTC

v_call: TRBV5-1
j_call: TRBJ2-5
d_call: TRBD2
clone_size: few
cdr3_aa: CASSPGLALEETQYF
cdr3_nt: TGCGCCAGCAGCCCAGGACTAGCTTTAGAGGAGACCCAGTACTTC

v_call: TRBV9
j_call: TRBJ2-3
d_call: NA
clone_size: NA
cdr3_aa: CASSVAPAQADTQYF
cdr3_nt: TGTGCCAGCAGCGTAGCGCCAGCTCAGGCAGATACGCAGTATTTT

v_call: TRBV6-6
j_call: TRBJ2-2
d_call: TRBD1
clone_size: NA
cdr3_aa: CASSYGGQGETGELFF
cdr3_nt: TGTGCCAGCAGTTACGGGGGACAGGGCGAGACCGGGGAGCTGTTTTTT

v_call: TRBV6-4
j_call: TRBJ1-2
d_call: NA
clone_size: NA
cdr3_aa: CASSDSGASGGYTF
cdr3_nt: TGTGCCAGCAGTGATTCGGGGGCATCTGGTGGCTACACCTTC

v_call: TRBV7-2
j_call: TRBJ2-7
d_call: TRBD2
clone_size: NA
cdr3_aa: CASSTGLGSSYEQYF
cdr3_nt: TGTGCCAGCAGCACCGGACTAGGTAGCTCCTACGAGCAGTACTTC

v_call: TRBV6-5
j_call: TRBJ2-5
d_call: TRBD2
clone_size: NA
cdr3_aa: CASSDSGRPETQYF
cdr3_nt: TGTGCCAGCAGTGATAGCGGGAGACCAGAGACCCAGTACTTC

v_call: TRBV7-8
j_call: TRBJ1-5
d_call: NA
clone_size: NA
cdr3_aa: CASSSLLSTGPNQPQHF
cdr3_nt: TGTGCCAGCAGCTCGCTTCTCTCCACAGGTCCCAATCAGCCCCAGCATTTT

v_call: TRBV5-1
j_call: TRBJ1-1
d_call: NA
clone_size: NA
cdr3_aa: CASSLVYGTEAFF
cdr3_nt: TGCGCCAGCAGCTTGGTTTATGGCACTGAAGCTTTCTTT

v_call: TRBV11-3
j_call: TRBJ2-1
d_call: TRBD2
clone_size: NA
cdr3_aa: CASSRMAGGHNEQFF
cdr3_nt: TGTGCCAGCAGCCGTATGGCGGGGGGCCACAATGAGCAGTTCTTC

v_call: TRBV7-9
j_call: TRBJ2-1
d_call: TRBD2
clone_size: NA
cdr3_aa: CASSSTEPSGRNYNEQFF
cdr3_nt: TGTGCCAGCAGCTCCACGGAACCTAGCGGGAGGAACTACAATGAGCAGTTCTTC

v_call: TRBV7-9
j_call: TRBJ1-1
d_call: NA
clone_size: NA
cdr3_aa: CASSLGGLNTEAFF
cdr3_nt: TGTGCCAGCAGCTTAGGGGGGCTGAACACTGAAGCTTTCTTT

v_call: TRBV5-1
j_call: TRBJ2-7
d_call: NA
clone_size: NA
cdr3_aa: CASSSYYEQYF
cdr3_nt: TGCGCCAGCAGCTCCTATTACGAGCAGTACTTC

v_call: TRBV5-1
j_call: TRBJ2-5
d_call: TRBD1
clone_size: few
cdr3_aa: CASSQPGTGDETQYF
cdr3_nt: TGCGCCAGCAGCCAACCCGGGACAGGGGATGAGACCCAGTACTTC

v_call: TRBV6-1
j_call: TRBJ1-2
d_call: NA
clone_size: once
cdr3_aa: CASSEAPSPYGYTF
cdr3_nt: TGTGCCAGCAGTGAAGCTCCCTCCCCCTATGGCTACACCTTC

v_call: TRBV6-1
j_call: TRBJ1-3
d_call: NA
clone_size: NA
cdr3_aa: CASSTTGSSGNTIYF
cdr3_nt: TGTGCCAGCAGCACCACCGGGAGCTCTGGAAACACCATATATTTT

v_call: TRBV30
j_call: TRBJ1-1
d_call: NA
clone_size: NA
cdr3_aa: CAWSVLGRGGTEAFF
cdr3_nt: TGTGCCTGGAGTGTACTGGGCAGGGGAGGTACTGAAGCTTTCTTT